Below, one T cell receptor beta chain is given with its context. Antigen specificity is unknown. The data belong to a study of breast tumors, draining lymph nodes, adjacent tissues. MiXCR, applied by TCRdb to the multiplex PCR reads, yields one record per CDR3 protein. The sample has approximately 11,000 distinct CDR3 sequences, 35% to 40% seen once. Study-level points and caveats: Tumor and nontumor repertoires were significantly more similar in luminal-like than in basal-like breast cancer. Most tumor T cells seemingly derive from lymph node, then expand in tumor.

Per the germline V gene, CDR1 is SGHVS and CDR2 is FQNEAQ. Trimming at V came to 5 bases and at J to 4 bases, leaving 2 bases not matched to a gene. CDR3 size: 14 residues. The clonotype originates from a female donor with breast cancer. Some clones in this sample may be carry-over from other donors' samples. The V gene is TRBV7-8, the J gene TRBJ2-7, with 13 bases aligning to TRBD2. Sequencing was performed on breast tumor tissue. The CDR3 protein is CASSGTSGEYEQYF. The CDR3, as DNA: TGTGCCAGCAGCGGGACTAGCGGGGAATACGAGCAGTACTTC.